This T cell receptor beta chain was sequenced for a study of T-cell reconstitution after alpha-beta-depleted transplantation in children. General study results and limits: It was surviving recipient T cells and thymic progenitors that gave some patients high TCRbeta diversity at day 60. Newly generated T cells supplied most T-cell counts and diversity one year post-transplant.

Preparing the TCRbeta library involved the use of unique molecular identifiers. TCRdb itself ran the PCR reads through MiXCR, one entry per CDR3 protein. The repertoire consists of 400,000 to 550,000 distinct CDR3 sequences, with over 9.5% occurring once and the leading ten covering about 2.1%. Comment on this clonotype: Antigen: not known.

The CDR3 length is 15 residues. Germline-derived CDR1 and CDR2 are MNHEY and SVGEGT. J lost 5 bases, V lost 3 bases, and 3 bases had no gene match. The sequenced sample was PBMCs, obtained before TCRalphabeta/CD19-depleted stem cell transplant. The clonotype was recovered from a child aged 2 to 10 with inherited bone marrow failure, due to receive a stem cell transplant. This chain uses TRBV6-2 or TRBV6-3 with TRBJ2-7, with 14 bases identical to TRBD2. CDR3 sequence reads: CASSYPGLAGDEQYF. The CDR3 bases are TGTGCCAGCAGTTATCCGGGACTAGCGGGAGACGAGCAGTACTTC.